This TCR beta chain came from a study of blood T cell repertoires in COVID-19. Study at large: Samples of COVID-19 (acute and convalescent) were obtained from the United States, Italy and Spain. T cells, B-cell-depleted T cells, or PBMCs supplied cDNA or gDNA.

The authors' processing: Nucleated cell counts were estimated from reference gene primer amplification. Sequencing was performed with immunoSEQ multiplex PCR; in TCRdb, only in-frame clones are kept and a portion is missing. For V, J and clone size, that table is used; D and trimming come from the DNA. Of over 35,000 clones in the sample, approximately 91% were seen once. The sequenced material came from peripheral blood. The clonotype was recovered from a human donor in a cohort sampled during active COVID-19.

The CDR3 spells CASRLSSYNEQFF. Here the CDR3 DNA reads TGTGCCAGCAGACTGAGCTCCTACAATGAGCAGTTCTTC. This chain links TRBV2 with TRBJ2-1, with D unclear. The germline V gene encodes CDR1 SNHLY and CDR2 FYNNEI. The CDR3 has 13 residues. V lost 6 bases and J lost 0, with 6 bases in between.